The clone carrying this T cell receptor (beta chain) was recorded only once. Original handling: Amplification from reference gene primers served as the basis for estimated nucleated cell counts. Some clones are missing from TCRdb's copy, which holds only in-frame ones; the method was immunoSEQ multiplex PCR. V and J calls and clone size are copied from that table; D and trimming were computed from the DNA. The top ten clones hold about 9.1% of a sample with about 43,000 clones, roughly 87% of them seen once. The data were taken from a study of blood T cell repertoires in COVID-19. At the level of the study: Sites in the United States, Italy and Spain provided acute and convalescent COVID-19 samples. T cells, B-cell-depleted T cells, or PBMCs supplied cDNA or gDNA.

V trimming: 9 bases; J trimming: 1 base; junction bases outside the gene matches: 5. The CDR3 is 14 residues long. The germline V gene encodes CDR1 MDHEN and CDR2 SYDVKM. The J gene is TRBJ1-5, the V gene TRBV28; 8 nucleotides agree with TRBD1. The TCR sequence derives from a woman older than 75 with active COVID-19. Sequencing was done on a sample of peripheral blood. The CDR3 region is CASRTGLSNQPQHF. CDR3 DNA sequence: TGTGCCAGTCGGACAGGGTTAAGCAATCAGCCCCAGCATTTT.